This T cell receptor beta chain was recorded in a study of identical twins. Study outcomes and limitations: Out-of-frame beta chain sequences displayed weaker excess sharing between twins.

CDR3 length: 12 amino acids. Germline V gene data show CDR1 as SGHDN and CDR2 as FVKESK. Trimming removed 0 bases from V and 10 bases from J, with 7 bases in between. Remarks on this clonotype: What it binds is unknown.

TCRdb re-analysed the 5' RACE reads in MiXCR, keeping a single row per CDR3 protein. The table lists some 1,700,000 distinct CDR3 sequences, 32% of them singletons, with approximately 0.25% in the top ten. The sequence was obtained from a newborn girl in good health. Source material: cord blood. The chain has TRBV14 and TRBJ2-1; D is undetermined. The CDR3 sequence is CASSQERKEQFF. The CDR3 DNA is TGTGCCAGCAGCCAAGAACGGAAGGAGCAGTTCTTC.